A selection of T cell receptor beta chains follows, all from one sample in a study of T cell responses to AZD1222 COVID-19 vaccine. Here immunoSEQ multiplex PCR was the method, and the copy in TCRdb shows in-frame clones only, minus some. The table has 50,000 to 75,000 clones, roughly 80% seen once; the top ten hold around 15%. The source was peripheral blood, collected on day 0 of AZD1222 vaccination. These receptors were taken from an adult in good health. The CDR3 runs from the conserved cysteine through the conserved F or W. The D gene is left open where the match is weak. Not all rows give a size; the values are once, few, many and, for expanded clones, a class.

cdr3_aa	cdr3_nt	j_call	d_call	v_call	clone_size
CASGTSTTSTDTQYF	TGTGCCAGCGGCACTAGCACTACTAGCACAGATACGCAGTATTTT	TRBJ2-3	.	TRBV2	.
CASSSDSLYGYTF	TGTGCCAGCAGCTCGGACAGCCTCTATGGCTACACCTTC	TRBJ1-2	.	TRBV5-6	few
CASSRGKGSYNEQFF	TGTGCCAGTAGTAGGGGAAAGGGTTCCTACAATGAGCAGTTCTTC	TRBJ2-1	.	TRBV19	.
CASSPRTGGTGNTIYF	TGTGCCAGCAGCCCAAGGACAGGGGGAACGGGAAACACCATATATTTT	TRBJ1-3	TRBD1	TRBV13	.
CASSLQAQTFYGYTF	TGTGCCAGCAGCTTGCAGGCGCAAACCTTCTATGGCTACACCTTC	TRBJ1-2	.	TRBV5-4	.
CASSLRRDQPQHF	TGTGCCAGCAGTTTAAGGCGGGATCAGCCCCAGCATTTT	TRBJ1-5	.	TRBV28	few
CASRAGTGLFYEQYF	TGTGCCAGTAGGGCCGGGACAGGGTTGTTCTACGAGCAGTACTTC	TRBJ2-7	TRBD1	TRBV19	.
CASSLGREKLFF	TGTGCCAGCAGCTTAGGCCGCGAAAAACTGTTTTTT	TRBJ1-4	.	TRBV13	.
CASGSSGAAETQYF	TGTGCTAGTGGTTCTAGCGGGGCCGCAGAGACCCAGTACTTC	TRBJ2-5	TRBD2	TRBV12-5	.
CSGLIGGTGYGYTF	TGCAGCGGCTTGATTGGAGGGACGGGCTATGGCTACACCTTC	TRBJ1-2	.	TRBV29-1	once
CASSLYRGMNTEAFF	TGTGCCAGCAGCCTCTACAGGGGCATGAACACTGAAGCTTTCTTT	TRBJ1-1	TRBD1	TRBV14	.